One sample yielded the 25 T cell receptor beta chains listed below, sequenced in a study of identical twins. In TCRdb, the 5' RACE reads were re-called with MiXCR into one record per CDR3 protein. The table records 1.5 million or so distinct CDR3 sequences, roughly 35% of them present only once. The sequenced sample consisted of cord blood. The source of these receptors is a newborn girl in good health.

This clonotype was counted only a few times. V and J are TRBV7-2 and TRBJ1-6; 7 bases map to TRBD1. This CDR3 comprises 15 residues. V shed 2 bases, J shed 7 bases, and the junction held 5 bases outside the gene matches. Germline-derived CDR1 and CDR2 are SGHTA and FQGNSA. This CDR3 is CASSLIGGRNSPLHF. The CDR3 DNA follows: TGTGCCAGCAGCTTAATAGGGGGCAGGAATTCACCCCTCCACTTT.

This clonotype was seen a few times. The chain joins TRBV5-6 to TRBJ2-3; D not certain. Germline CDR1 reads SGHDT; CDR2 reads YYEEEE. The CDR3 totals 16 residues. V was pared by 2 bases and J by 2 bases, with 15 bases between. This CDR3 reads CASSLIRRALTDTQYF. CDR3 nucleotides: TGTGCCAGCAGCTTAATTCGGCGAGCCCTCACAGATACGCAGTATTTT. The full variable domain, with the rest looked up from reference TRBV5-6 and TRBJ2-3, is DAGVTQSPTHLIKTRGQQVTLRCSPKSGHDTVSWYQQALGQGPQFIFQYYEEEERQRGNFPDRFSGHQFPNYSSELNVNALLLGDSALYLCASSLIRRALTDTQYFGPGTRLTVL.

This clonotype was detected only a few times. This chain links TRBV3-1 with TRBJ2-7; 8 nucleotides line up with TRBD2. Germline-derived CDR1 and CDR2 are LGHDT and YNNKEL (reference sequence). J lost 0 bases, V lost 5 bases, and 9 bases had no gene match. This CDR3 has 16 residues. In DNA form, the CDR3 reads TGTGCCAGCAGCTTAAGTAGCGGGATTCCCTCCTACGAGCAGTACTTC. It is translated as CASSLSSGIPSYEQYF.

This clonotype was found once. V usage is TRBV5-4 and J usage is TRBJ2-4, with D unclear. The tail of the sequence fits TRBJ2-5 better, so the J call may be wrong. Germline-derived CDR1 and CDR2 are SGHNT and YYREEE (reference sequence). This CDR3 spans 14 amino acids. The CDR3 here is CASGYVPVQETQYF. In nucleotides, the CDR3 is TGTGCCAGCGGCTACGTTCCTGTCCAAGAGACCCAGTACTTC.

CDR3 DNA sequence: TGCGCCAGCAGCTCGACTGGGCGCCAAGAGACCCAGTACTTC. Translation: CASSSTGRQETQYF. This chain links TRBV4-1 with TRBJ2-5; D is undetermined. The V gene's germline CDR1 is MGHRA and CDR2 YSYEKL. V was clipped by 5 bases and J by 1 base, with 11 bases between them. This CDR3 is built from 14 residues.

The CDR3 loop reads CASKTGNTEAFF. CDR3 DNA: TGTGCCAGTAAGACAGGGAACACTGAAGCTTTCTTT. The chain has TRBV19 and TRBJ1-1; tentatively, D is TRBD1 (6 bases). Germline loops: CDR1 LNHDA, CDR2 SQIVND (reference sequence). The CDR3 is made up of 12 amino acids. Trimming shortened V by 7 bases and J by 1 base, and 7 bases separated the two germline ends. Full variable domain (rest looked up from reference TRBV19 and TRBJ1-1): DGGITQSPKYLFRKEGQNVTLSCEQNLNHDAMYWYRQDPGQGLRLIYYSQIVNDFQKGDIAEGYSVSREKKESFPLTVTSAQKNPTAFYLCASKTGNTEAFFGQGTRLTVV.

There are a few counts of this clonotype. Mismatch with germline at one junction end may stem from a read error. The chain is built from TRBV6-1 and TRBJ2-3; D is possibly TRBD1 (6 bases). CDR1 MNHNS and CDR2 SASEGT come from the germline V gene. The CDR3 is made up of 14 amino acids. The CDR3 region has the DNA TGTCCCAGAAGTCTTCAAGGACAGCCAGATACGCAGTATTTT. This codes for CPRSLQGQPDTQYF.

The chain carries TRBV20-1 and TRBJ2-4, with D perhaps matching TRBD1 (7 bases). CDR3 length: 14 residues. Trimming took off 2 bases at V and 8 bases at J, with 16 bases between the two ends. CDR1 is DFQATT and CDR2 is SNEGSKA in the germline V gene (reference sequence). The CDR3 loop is CSARYGGGMDIQYF. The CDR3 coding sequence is TGCAGTGCTAGATACGGAGGGGGCATGGACATTCAGTACTTC.

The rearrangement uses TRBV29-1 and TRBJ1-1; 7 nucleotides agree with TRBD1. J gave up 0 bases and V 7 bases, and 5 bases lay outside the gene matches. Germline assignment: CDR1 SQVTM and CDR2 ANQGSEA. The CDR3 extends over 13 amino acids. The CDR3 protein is CSDVDRVNTEAFF. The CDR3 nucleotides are TGCAGCGACGTAGACAGGGTGAACACTGAAGCTTTCTTT.

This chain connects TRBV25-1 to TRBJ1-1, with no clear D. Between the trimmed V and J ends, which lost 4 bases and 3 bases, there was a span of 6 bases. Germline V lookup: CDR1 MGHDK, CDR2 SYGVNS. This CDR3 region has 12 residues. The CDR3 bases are TGTGCCAGCAGTGGGTACGACACTGAAGCTTTCTTT. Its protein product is CASSGYDTEAFF.

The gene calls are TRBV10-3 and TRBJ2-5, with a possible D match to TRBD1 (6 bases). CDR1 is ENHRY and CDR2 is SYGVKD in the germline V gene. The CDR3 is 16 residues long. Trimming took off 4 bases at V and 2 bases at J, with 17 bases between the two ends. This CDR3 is CAISAFNRATQETQYF. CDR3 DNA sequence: TGTGCCATCAGTGCCTTTAACAGGGCAACGCAAGAGACCCAGTACTTC.

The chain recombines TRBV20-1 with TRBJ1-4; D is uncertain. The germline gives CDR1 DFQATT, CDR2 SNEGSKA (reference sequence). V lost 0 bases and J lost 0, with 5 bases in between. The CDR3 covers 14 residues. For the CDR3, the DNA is TGCAGTGCTAGAGATCTACCAACTAATGAAAAACTGTTTTTT. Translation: CSARDLPTNEKLFF.

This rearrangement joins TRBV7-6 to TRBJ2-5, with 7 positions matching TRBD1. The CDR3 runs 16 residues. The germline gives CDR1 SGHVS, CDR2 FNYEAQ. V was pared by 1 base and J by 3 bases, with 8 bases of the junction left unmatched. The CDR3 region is CASSLGIGDREETQYF. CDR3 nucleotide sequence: TGTGCCAGCAGCTTAGGAATAGGGGACAGAGAAGAGACCCAGTACTTC.

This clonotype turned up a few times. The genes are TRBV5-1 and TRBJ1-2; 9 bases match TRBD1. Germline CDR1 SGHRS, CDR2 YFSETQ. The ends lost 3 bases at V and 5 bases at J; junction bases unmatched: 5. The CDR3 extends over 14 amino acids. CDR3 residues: CASSWPDRGYGYTF. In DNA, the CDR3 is TGCGCCAGCAGCTGGCCGGACAGGGGATATGGCTACACCTTC.

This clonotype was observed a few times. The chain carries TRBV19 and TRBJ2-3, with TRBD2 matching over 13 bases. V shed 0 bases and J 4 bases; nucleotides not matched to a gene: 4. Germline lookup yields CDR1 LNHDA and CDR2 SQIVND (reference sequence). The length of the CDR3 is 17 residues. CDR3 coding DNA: TGTGCCAGTAGTATAGAACTAGCGGGGGGGCCTGCAGATACGCAGTATTTT. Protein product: CASSIELAGGPADTQYF.

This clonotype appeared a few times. The CDR3 DNA is TGTGCCAGCAGCTCACGACTAGCGGTTGACATTCAGTACTTC. Amino acid sequence: CASSSRLAVDIQYF. The genes are TRBV7-9 and TRBJ2-4, with TRBD2 identical over 9 bases. This CDR3 is built from 14 residues. Germline trimming cut 4 bases from V and 8 bases from J; bases unmatched to any gene: 6. Germline V gene data show CDR1 as SEHNR and CDR2 as FQNEAQ (reference sequence).

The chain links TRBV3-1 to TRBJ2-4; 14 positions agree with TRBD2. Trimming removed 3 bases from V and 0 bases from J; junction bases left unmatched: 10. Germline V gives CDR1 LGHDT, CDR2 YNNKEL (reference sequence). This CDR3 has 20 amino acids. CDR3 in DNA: TGTGCCAGCAGCCAGGGCTCCGGGACTAGCGGGAGAACAGCCAAAAACATTCAGTACTTC. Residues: CASSQGSGTSGRTAKNIQYF. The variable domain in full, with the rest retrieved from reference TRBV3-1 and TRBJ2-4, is DTAVSQTPKYLVTQMGNDKSIKCEQNLGHDTMYWYKQDSKKFLKIMFSYNNKELIINETVPNRFSPKSPDKAHLNLHINSLELGDSAVYFCASSQGSGTSGRTAKNIQYFGAGTRLSVL.

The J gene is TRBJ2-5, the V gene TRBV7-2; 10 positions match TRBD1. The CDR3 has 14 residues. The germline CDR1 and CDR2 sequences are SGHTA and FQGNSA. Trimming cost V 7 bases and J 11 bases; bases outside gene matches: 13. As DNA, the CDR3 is TGTGCCAGCACTCTAGGGACAGGGGACAATGAGCAGTACTTC. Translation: CASTLGTGDNEQYF.

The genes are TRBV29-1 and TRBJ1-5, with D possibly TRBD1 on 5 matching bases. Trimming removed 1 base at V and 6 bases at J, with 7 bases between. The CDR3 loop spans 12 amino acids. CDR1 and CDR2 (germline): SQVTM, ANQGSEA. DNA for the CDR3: TGCAGCGTTGAAGGGCAGGGTCAGCCCCAGCATTTT. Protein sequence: CSVEGQGQPQHF.

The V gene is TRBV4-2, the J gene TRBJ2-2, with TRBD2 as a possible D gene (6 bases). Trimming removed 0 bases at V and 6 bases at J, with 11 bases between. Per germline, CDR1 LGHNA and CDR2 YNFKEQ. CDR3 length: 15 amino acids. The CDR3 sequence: CASSQDGRIAGELFF. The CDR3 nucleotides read TGTGCCAGCAGCCAAGATGGGAGGATAGCCGGGGAGCTGTTTTTT.

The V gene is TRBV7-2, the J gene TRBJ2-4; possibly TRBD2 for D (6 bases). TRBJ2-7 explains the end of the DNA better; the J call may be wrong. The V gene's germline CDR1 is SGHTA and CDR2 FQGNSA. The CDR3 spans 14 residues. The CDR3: CASSLGRRDYEQYF. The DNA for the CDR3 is TGTGCCAGCAGCTTAGGTAGGCGGGACTACGAGCAGTACTTC.

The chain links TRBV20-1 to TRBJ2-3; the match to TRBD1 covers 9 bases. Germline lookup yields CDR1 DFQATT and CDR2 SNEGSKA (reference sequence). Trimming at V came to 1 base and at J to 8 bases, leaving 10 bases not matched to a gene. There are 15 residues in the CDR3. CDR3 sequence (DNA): TGCAGTGCTAGAGGGGGAGACAGGGGGGCAGGTACGCAGTATTTT. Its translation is CSARGGDRGAGTQYF.

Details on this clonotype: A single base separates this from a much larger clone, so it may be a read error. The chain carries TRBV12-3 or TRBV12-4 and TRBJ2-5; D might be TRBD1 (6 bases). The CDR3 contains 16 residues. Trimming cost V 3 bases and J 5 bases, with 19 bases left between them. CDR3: CASSLGARPLGETQYF. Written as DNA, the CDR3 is TGTGCCAGCAGTTTGGGGGCTAGACCACTGGGGGAGACCCAGTACTTC.

For the CDR3, the DNA is TGTGCTAGTGGCCTTAGCGGGAGTTCGCAGTACTTC. It yields the protein CASGLSGSSQYF. This chain joins TRBV12-5 and TRBJ2-5; TRBD2 agrees at 9 bases. The germline gives CDR1 LGHNT, CDR2 FRNRAP. The trim removed 6 bases at V and 11 bases at J, leaving 7 bases unmatched. The CDR3 totals 12 residues.

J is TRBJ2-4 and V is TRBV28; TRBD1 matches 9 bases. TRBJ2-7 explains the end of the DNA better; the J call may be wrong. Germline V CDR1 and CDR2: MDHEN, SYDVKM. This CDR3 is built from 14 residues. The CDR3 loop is CASSPKTGGYEQYF. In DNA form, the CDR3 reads TGTGCCAGCAGCCCTAAGACAGGGGGCTACGAGCAGTACTTC.